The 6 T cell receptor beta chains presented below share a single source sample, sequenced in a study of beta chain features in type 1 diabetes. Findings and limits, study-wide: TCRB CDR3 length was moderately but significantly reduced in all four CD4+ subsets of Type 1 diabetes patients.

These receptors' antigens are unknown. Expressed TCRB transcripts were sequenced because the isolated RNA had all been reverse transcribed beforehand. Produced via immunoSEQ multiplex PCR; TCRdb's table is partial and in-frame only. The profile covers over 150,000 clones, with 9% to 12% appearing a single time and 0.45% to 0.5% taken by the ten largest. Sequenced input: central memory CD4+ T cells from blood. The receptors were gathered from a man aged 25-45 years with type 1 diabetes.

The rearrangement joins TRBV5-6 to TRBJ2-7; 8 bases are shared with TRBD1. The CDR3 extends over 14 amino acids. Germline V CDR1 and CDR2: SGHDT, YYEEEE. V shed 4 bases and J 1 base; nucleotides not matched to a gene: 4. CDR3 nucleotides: TGTGCCAGCAGCGAGGGACAGGCTTCCTACGAGCAGTACTTC. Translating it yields CASSEGQASYEQYF.

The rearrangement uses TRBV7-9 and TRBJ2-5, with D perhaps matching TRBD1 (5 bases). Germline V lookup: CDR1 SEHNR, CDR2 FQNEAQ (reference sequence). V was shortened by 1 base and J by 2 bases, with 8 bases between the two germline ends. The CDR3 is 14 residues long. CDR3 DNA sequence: TGTGCCAGCAGCTTAGGACAGCTACAAGAGACCCAGTACTTC. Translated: CASSLGQLQETQYF.

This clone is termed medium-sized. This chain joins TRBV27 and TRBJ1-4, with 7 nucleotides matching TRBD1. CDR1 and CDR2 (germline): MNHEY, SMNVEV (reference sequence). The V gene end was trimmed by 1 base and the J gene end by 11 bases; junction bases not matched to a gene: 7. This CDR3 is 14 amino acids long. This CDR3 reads CASSLYGQENKLFF. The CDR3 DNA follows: TGTGCCAGCAGTTTATACGGACAGGAGAATAAACTGTTTTTT. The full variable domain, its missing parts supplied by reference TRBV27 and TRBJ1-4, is EAQVTQNPRYLITVTGKKLTVTCSQNMNHEYMSWYRQDPGLGLRQIYYSMNVEVTDKGDVPEGYKVSRKEKRNFPLILESPSPNQTSLYFCASSLYGQENKLFFGSGTQLSVL.

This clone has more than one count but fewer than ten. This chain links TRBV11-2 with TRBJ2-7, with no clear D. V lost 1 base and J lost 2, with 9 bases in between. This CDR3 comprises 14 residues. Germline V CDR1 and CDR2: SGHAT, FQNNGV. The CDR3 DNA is TGTGCCAGCAGCTTAGCTCTACGTACCTACGAGCAGTACTTC. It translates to CASSLALRTYEQYF.

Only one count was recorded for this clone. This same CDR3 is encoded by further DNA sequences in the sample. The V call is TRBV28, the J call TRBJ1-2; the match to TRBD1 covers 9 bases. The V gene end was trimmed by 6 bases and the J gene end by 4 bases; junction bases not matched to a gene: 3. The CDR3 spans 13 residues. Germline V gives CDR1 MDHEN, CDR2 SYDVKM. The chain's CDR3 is CASSLGQGYGYTF. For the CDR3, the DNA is TGTGCCAGCAGCTTGGGACAGGGCTATGGCTACACCTTC.

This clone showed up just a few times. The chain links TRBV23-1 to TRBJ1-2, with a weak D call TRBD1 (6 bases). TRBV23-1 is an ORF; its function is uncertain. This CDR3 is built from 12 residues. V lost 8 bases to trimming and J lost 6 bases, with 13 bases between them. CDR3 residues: CASEGDRDGYTF. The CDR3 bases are TGCGCCAGCGAGGGGGATCGGGATGGCTACACCTTC.